A selection of T cell receptor beta chains follows, all from one sample in a study of technical replicates of blood from a few donors. The protocol was immunoSEQ multiplex PCR, while the TCRdb copy is restricted to in-frame clones and leaves out a portion. The sample has approximately 58,000 clones; about 88% are singletons. The source material was PBMCs. The receptors come from a human donor in good health. Some clones in this sample may be carry-over from other donors' samples. Each CDR3 is given with its conserved first and last residue.

v_call	j_call	cdr3_aa
TRBV6-6	TRBJ2-5	CASSSFHGLAEETQYF
TRBV27	TRBJ2-7	CASSARGASSYEQYF
TRBV7-2	TRBJ1-2	CASSNPGRTGNYGYTF
TRBV2	TRBJ1-3	CASTYRGPGNTIYF
TRBV19	TRBJ2-4	CASMAADLAKNIQYF
TRBV7-2	TRBJ2-7	CASSERGAPYEQYF
TRBV7-2	TRBJ1-4	CATREGTYEKLFF
TRBV5-1	TRBJ1-1	CASSKGQANTEAFF
TRBV5-3	TRBJ2-4	CARSPAGLLAKNIQYF
TRBV7-9	TRBJ2-7	CASSFRGIDEQYF
TRBV2	TRBJ2-2	CASSGDRANTGELFF
TRBV9	TRBJ2-1	CASSANRVGYNEQFF
TRBV4-3	TRBJ2-2	CASSQEPERGELFF
TRBV6-5	TRBJ2-7	CASSYSGGLPYEQYF
TRBV4-1	TRBJ2-2	CASSQDTGQRELFF
TRBV5-6	TRBJ1-1	CASSWGDRRANTEAFF
TRBV7-2	TRBJ2-7	CASRSGGMGPYEQYF
TRBV19	TRBJ2-5	CASSTRTSGSLETQYF
TRBV18	TRBJ2-7	CASSSGLAGGEQYF
TRBV6-6	TRBJ1-3	CASSYSATGSGNTIYF
TRBV4-3	TRBJ2-1	CASSQDGAPWNEQFF
TRBV30	TRBJ1-1	CAWGDRNTEAFF
TRBV11-3	TRBJ1-1	CASSLEADTEAFF
TRBV2	TRBJ1-1	CASSRQRGATEAFF
TRBV6-5	TRBJ2-7	CASSYSGQPPYEQYF
TRBV10-3	TRBJ2-7	CAISESSSQGGRGEQYF
TRBV5-1	TRBJ2-1	CASSLSGGYNEQFF
TRBV2	TRBJ2-7	CASILGLAGFAYEQYF
TRBV18	TRBJ2-2	CASSPPYSPRAELFF
TRBV5-1	TRBJ2-1	CASSGGTGGPNEQFF
TRBV11-2	TRBJ2-7	CASSLGRGIYEQYF
TRBV6-6	TRBJ2-5	CASSYEAGDLSETQYF
TRBV7-2	TRBJ1-6	CASSPSRLYNSPLHF
TRBV9	TRBJ2-3	CASSVALLAGPTDTQYF
TRBV4-2	TRBJ1-5	CASSFAQGNQPQHF
TRBV29-1	TRBJ2-7	CSVEVFSGIYEQYF
TRBV7-2	TRBJ2-7	CASSQSGTTYEQYF
TRBV18	TRBJ2-1	CASSPIALYNEQFF
TRBV5-1	TRBJ2-7	CASSPEAAIGEQYF
TRBV6-5	TRBJ2-7	CASSPGGGGYEQYF
TRBV4-2	TRBJ2-6	CASSQDLGTSGANVLTF
TRBV5-1	TRBJ2-5	CASSLGGPQETQYF
TRBV4-3	TRBJ2-7	CASSQDQSLNEQYF
TRBV10-1	TRBJ1-5	CASTSPGQGDAFSNQPQHF
TRBV30	TRBJ2-1	CAWTLGGSSHEQFF
TRBV11-1	TRBJ2-2	CASRSSGRAAGELFF
TRBV7-2	TRBJ2-7	CASSPGTGWFYEQYF
TRBV9	TRBJ1-2	CASSEDRGLGGYTF
TRBV6-5	TRBJ1-2	CASSYHTDRVYGYTF
TRBV30	TRBJ1-6	CAWSLGQSSYNSPLHF
TRBV2	TRBJ2-1	CASKEIGTGLYNEQFF